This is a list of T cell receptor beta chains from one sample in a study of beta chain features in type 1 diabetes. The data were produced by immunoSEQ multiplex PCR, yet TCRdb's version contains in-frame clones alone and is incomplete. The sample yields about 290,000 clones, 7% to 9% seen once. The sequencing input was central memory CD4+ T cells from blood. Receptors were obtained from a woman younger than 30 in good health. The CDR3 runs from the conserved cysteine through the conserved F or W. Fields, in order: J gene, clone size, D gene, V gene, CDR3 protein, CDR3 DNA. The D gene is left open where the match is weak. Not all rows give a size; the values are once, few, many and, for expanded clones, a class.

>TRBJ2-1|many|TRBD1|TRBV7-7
CASRPGTGDGEQFF
TGTGCTAGCAGACCCGGGACAGGGGACGGTGAGCAGTTCTTC
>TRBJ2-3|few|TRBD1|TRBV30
CAYGQGYADTQYF
TGTGCCTATGGACAGGGGTACGCAGATACGCAGTATTTT
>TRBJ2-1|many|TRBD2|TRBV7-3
CASSLGRSGRGVYEQFF
TGTGCCAGCAGCTTAGGTCGTAGCGGGAGGGGTGTGTATGAGCAGTTCTTC
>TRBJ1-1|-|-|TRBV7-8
CASSFVTEAFF
TGTGCCAGCAGCTTCGTCACTGAAGCTTTCTTT
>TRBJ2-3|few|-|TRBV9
CASSALVTDTQYF
TGTGCCAGCAGCGCACTCGTCACAGATACGCAGTATTTT
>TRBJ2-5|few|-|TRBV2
CASSLPGEETQYF
TGTGCCAGCAGTCTACCAGGGGAAGAGACCCAGTACTTC
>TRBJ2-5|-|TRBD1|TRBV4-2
CASAGVHRDRGQETQYF
TGTGCCAGCGCTGGAGTTCACCGGGACAGGGGACAAGAGACCCAGTACTTC
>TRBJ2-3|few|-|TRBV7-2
CASSLDGQTDTQYF
TGTGCCAGCAGCTTAGATGGACAGACAGATACGCAGTATTTT
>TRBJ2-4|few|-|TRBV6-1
CASIDTLLFQYF
TGTGCCAGCATTGATACACTCCTTTTTCAGTACTTC
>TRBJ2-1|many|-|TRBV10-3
CAISRDNNEQFF
TGTGCCATCTCTCGGGACAACAATGAGCAGTTCTTC
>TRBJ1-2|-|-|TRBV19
CASRTAIPNYGYTF
TGTGCCAGTCGAACAGCGATCCCCAACTATGGCTACACCTTC
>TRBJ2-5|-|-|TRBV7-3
CASSPLGGRNQETQYF
TGTGCCAGCAGCCCTTTAGGCGGACGGAATCAAGAGACCCAGTACTTC
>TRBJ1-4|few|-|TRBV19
CASSGTSLWGNEKLFF
TGTGCCAGTAGTGGGACGTCACTTTGGGGTAATGAAAAACTGTTTTTT
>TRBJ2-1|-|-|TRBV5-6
CASSGRDALRSEQFF
TGTGCCAGCAGCGGCCGGGACGCACTTCGCTCTGAGCAGTTCTTC
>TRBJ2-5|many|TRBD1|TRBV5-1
CASRNRLTGESQYF
TGCGCCAGCCGAAACAGACTCACAGGGGAGTCCCAGTACTTC
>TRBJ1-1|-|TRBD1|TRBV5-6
CASSLARQGSFAEAFF
TGTGCCAGCAGCTTGGCCCGACAGGGTAGTTTCGCTGAAGCTTTCTTT
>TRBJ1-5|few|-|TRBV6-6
CASAWEGYSNQPQHF
TGTGCCAGCGCATGGGAAGGATATAGCAATCAGCCCCAGCATTTT
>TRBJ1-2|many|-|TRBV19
CASSMRQIYGYTF
TGTGCCAGTAGTATGAGACAGATCTATGGCTACACCTTC
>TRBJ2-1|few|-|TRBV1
CTSSRGGPRDNEQFF
TGCACCAGCAGCAGAGGAGGGCCTCGCGACAATGAGCAGTTCTTC
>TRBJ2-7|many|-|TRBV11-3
CASSPRGSAMYF
TGTGCCAGCAGCCCACGAGGCAGCGCTATGTACTTC
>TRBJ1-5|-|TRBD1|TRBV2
CASLGQGDQPQHF
TGTGCCAGCCTAGGACAGGGTGATCAGCCCCAGCATTTT
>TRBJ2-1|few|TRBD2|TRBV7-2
CASSFGGGNEQFF
TGTGCCAGCAGCTTTGGCGGGGGTAATGAGCAGTTCTTC
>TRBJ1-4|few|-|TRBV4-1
CASSQLWPSMGEKLFF
TGCGCCAGCAGCCAACTCTGGCCTTCGATGGGTGAAAAACTGTTTTTT
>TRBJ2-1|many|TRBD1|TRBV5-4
CASSARTGGFYNEQFF
TGTGCCAGCAGCGCCAGGACAGGGGGATTCTACAATGAGCAGTTCTTC
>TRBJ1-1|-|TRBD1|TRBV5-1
CASSSGQRNAEAFF
TGCGCCAGCAGCTCGGGACAGCGGAACGCTGAAGCTTTCTTT
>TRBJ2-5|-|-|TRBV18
CASSPPSPKETQYF
TGTGCCAGCTCACCACCGAGCCCGAAAGAGACCCAGTACTTC
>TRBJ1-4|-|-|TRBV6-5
CATSSGEKLFF
TGTGCCACCTCCAGCGGTGAAAAACTGTTTTTT